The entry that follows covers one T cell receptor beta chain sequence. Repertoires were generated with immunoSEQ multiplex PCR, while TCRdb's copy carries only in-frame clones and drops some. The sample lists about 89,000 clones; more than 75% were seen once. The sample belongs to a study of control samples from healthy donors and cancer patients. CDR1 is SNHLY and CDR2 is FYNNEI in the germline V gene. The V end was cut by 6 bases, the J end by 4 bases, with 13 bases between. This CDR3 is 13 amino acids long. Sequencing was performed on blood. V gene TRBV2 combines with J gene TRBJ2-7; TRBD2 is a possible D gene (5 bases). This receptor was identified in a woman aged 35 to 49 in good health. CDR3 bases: TGTGCCAGCAGACGGGGTTCCTCTTACGAGCAGTACTTC. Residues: CASRRGSSYEQYF. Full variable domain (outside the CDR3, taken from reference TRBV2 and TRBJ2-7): EPEVTQTPSHQVTQMGQEVILRCVPISNHLYFYWYRQILGQKVEFLVSFYNNEISEKSEIFDDQFSVERPDGSNFTLKIRSTKLEDSAMYFCASRRGSSYEQYFGPGTRLTVT.